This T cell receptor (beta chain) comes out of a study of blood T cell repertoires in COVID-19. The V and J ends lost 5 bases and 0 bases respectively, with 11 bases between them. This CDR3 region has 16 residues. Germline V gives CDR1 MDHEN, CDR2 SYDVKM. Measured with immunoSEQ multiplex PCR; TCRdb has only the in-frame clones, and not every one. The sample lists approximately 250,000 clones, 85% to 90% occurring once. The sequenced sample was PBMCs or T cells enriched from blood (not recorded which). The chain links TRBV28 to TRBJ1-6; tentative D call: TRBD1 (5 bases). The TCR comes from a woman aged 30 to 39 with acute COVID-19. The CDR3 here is CASSPDISSYNSPLHF. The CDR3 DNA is TGTGCCAGCAGTCCGGACATAAGCTCCTATAATTCACCCCTCCACTTT.